The rows below give T cell receptor beta chains drawn from one sample of a study of T-cell reconstitution after alpha-beta-depleted transplantation in children. TCRdb called the PCR reads again in MiXCR, with one record for every CDR3 protein. The data show some 300,000 distinct CDR3 sequences, with 10% seen just once and around 2.5% held by the top ten. The sample consisted of PBMCs from the stem cell graft donor, taken from the stem cell graft. These receptor sequences come from a human donor who donated a stem cell graft to a child with acute lymphoblastic leukemia. Each CDR3 is given with its conserved first and last residue. A D gene is named only where the DNA matches it firmly.

>-|14|TRBJ2-2|TRBV27
CASKEGARTGELFF
>TRBD1|15|TRBJ2-2|TRBV20-1
CSALRQGDSTGELFF
>TRBD2|15|TRBJ2-3|TRBV10-1
CASSRGTSVTDTQYF
>-|14|TRBJ2-7|TRBV12-3/TRBV12-4
CASSPRVRSYEQYF
>TRBD2|17|TRBJ2-3|TRBV4-1
CASSQDFGGRAKDTQYF
>-|16|TRBJ2-1|TRBV15
CATSNGFGVSYNEQFF
>-|15|TRBJ2-3|TRBV4-2
CASSRNSGPSDTQYF
>-|15|TRBJ2-5|TRBV7-3
CASSLGLGTQETQYF
>-|16|TRBJ1-3|TRBV6-1
CASSPLPGSSGNTIYF
>-|13|TRBJ2-1|TRBV27
CASSLGFGGEQFF
>TRBD2|15|TRBJ2-7|TRBV27
CASSSILAGVHEQYF
>-|15|TRBJ1-5|TRBV10-3
CATAKERGENQPQHF
>-|15|TRBJ2-1|TRBV10-3
CAIRGAGARYNEQFF
>TRBD2|18|TRBJ2-7|TRBV5-1
CASSRTGTSFGGSYEQYF
>TRBD2|15|TRBJ2-5|TRBV7-2
CASSSGLAGQETQYF
>TRBD2|17|TRBJ2-5|TRBV7-7
CASSLAGGDSTFQTQYF
>-|15|TRBJ2-2|TRBV12-3/TRBV12-4
CASSPDLANTGELFF
>TRBD2|16|TRBJ2-1|TRBV11-2
CASSLEVTSRYNEQFF
>-|14|TRBJ2-3|TRBV7-2
CASSHGRDTDTQYF
>TRBD1|15|TRBJ2-7|TRBV4-1
CASSLTGQGSHEQYF
>-|15|TRBJ2-7|TRBV7-9
CASSLTLGAAGEQYF
>-|18|TRBJ2-4|TRBV5-1
CASRARSDPLLAKNIQYF
>TRBD1|16|TRBJ2-3|TRBV5-6
CASSSRTGVITDTQYF
>-|15|TRBJ2-4|TRBV20-1
CSARGRSGAKNIQYF
>-|15|TRBJ1-2|TRBV25-1
CASNSSRLSHCGYTF
>-|15|TRBJ1-4|TRBV12-3/TRBV12-4
CASRGGVATNEKLFF
>TRBD2|17|TRBJ2-7|TRBV27
CASSLPQGVAGAYEQYF
>-|15|TRBJ1-2|TRBV11-2
CASSLPGTGNYGYTF
>TRBD2|18|TRBJ2-3|TRBV5-1
CASSTGLAGGGSTDTQYF
>TRBD2|13|TRBJ2-7|TRBV29-1
CSVESAGVGEQYF
>TRBD1|17|TRBJ2-6|TRBV7-2
CASSWDRANSGANVLTF
>TRBD2|21|TRBJ2-3|TRBV12-3/TRBV12-4
CASSLSEFSGRVLASTDTQYF
>TRBD2|16|TRBJ2-3|TRBV4-2
CASSPWGGRSTDTQYF